Listed here are 26 T cell receptor beta chains from one sample, sequenced in a study of low-dose radiotherapy and immunotherapy resistance in tumors. Time point denoted: after trial treatment. This sample's treatment: LDRT plus nivolumab, ipilimumab, low-dose cyclophosphamide and aspirin (RACIN trial). Alpha- and beta-chain coverage of first-strand cDNA came from TRAV- and TRBV-specific primers. Using a constant-region primer together with a V-primer adapter, TCRs were subjected to approximately 20 PCR cycles of amplification. TCRdb itself ran the reads through MiXCR, one entry per CDR3 protein. The repertoire includes some 100,000 distinct CDR3 sequences, about 20% of them detected once, and about 4% sits in the top ten. This sample comprised PBMCs, obtained after low-dose radiotherapy plus immunotherapy. The receptor source for this set is a male donor with prostate cancer.

The gene calls are TRBV30 and TRBJ1-1, with TRBD1 identical over 8 bases. CDR3 length: 14 residues. The V segment lost 4 bases and the J segment 6 bases; nucleotides outside the gene matches: 10. Germline V gene lookup returns CDR1 GTSNPN and CDR2 SVGIG (reference sequence). The CDR3 DNA reads as TGTGCCTGGACCCCACAGGGGGTCGGGGCTGAAGCTTTCTTT. It translates to CAWTPQGVGAEAFF.

At least ten counts were recorded for this clonotype. The chain combines TRBV30 with TRBJ1-5; 7 nucleotides agree with TRBD1. Germline V gene sequence: CDR1 GTSNPN, CDR2 SVGIG (reference sequence). V lost 1 base to trimming and J lost 2 bases; unmatched junction nucleotides: 2. The CDR3 sequence is 14 residues long. CDR3 sequence: CAWSGDRGNQPQHF. As DNA, the CDR3 is TGTGCCTGGAGTGGAGACAGGGGCAATCAGCCCCAGCATTTT.

The rearrangement links TRBV5-1 to TRBJ1-3; maybe TRBD1 (6 bases). This CDR3 comprises 15 residues. Trimming cost V 0 bases and J 3 bases, with 10 bases left between them. Germline V gene sequence: CDR1 SGHRS, CDR2 YFSETQ. The CDR3 sequence is CASSLATGFGNTIYF. In DNA form, the CDR3 reads TGCGCCAGCAGCTTGGCCACAGGGTTTGGAAACACCATATATTTT.

The chain has TRBV12-3 or TRBV12-4 and TRBJ2-5; 8 positions agree with TRBD1. This CDR3 comprises 16 residues. Trimming removed 2 bases from V and 7 bases from J; junction bases left unmatched: 12. This CDR3 reads CASSLTGRGREGTQYF. CDR3 sequence (DNA): TGTGCCAGCAGTTTAACTGGCAGGGGGCGCGAGGGGACCCAGTACTTC.

To note about this clonotype: It differs at one base from a far larger clone, so likely a read error. The chain couples TRBV5-3 to TRBJ2-1; D possibly corresponds to TRBD1 (6 bases). Being an ORF, TRBV5-3 has a function that is uncertain. The CDR3 runs to 16 residues. This CDR3 reads CASSSGQSDQGDEQFF. The DNA of the CDR3 is TGTGCCAGCAGCTCAGGACAGAGTGATCAGGGCGACGAGCAGTTCTTC.

In this sample, this clonotype turned up many times. The CDR3 DNA sequence: TGTGCCAGCAGCTTAGTGGTGGGCCAAGAGACCCAGTACTTC. It encodes CASSLVVGQETQYF. The rearrangement joins TRBV7-9 to TRBJ2-5, with no clear D. The CDR3 has 14 residues. CDR1 SEHNR and CDR2 FQNEAQ come from the germline V gene (reference sequence). V lost 1 base and J lost 1, with 7 bases in between. The whole variable domain, filled in from reference TRBV7-9 and TRBJ2-5, reads DTGVSQNPRHKITKRGQNVTFRCDPISEHNRLYWYRQTLGQGPEFLTYFQNEAQLEKSRLLSDRFSAERPKGSFSTLEIQRTEQGDSAMYLCASSLVVGQETQYFGPGTRLLVL.

At least ten counts were recorded for this clonotype. The chain recombines TRBV11-1 with TRBJ1-1; D gene ambiguous. The CDR3 covers 14 residues. V was trimmed by 0 bases and J by 4 bases, leaving 9 bases between them. Germline CDR1 and CDR2: SGHAT and FQDESV (reference sequence). Here the CDR3 reads CASSLADGGTEAFF. Here the CDR3 DNA reads TGTGCCAGCAGCTTAGCGGACGGAGGCACTGAAGCTTTCTTT.

This clonotype was counted at least ten times. V gene TRBV5-1 combines with J gene TRBJ2-7; 9 nucleotides match TRBD1. This CDR3 contains 14 residues. The V and J ends lost 3 bases and 2 bases, in that order; junction bases with no gene match: 3. Germline V gene lookup returns CDR1 SGHRS and CDR2 YFSETQ. CDR3 coding DNA: TGCGCCAGCAGCTCGGGACAGGGAACCTACGAGCAGTACTTC. As protein: CASSSGQGTYEQYF.

The rearrangement links TRBV5-6 to TRBJ2-7, with a possible D match to TRBD1 (6 bases). Germline V gene lookup returns CDR1 SGHDT and CDR2 YYEEEE. V lost 0 bases and J 3 bases, leaving 13 bases between the germline ends. This CDR3 region has 15 residues. CDR3 DNA: TGTGCCAGCAGCTTGGCCGGGGCAGGGGACTACGAGCAGTACTTC. This sequence encodes CASSLAGAGDYEQYF.

This clonotype was seen many times. This chain connects TRBV6-5 to TRBJ1-1; TRBD1 is a possible D gene (5 bases). Between the trimmed V and J ends, which lost 6 bases and 9 bases, there was a span of 11 bases. The germline gives CDR1 MNHEY, CDR2 SVGAGI. This CDR3 has 11 amino acids. CDR3 sequence (DNA): TGTGCCAGCAGCGAGGGGCAGAAAGCTTTCTTT. It translates to CASSEGQKAFF.

This rearrangement joins TRBV5-1 to TRBJ2-2; D may correspond to TRBD1 or TRBD2 (6 bases each). Germline CDR1 and CDR2: SGHRS and YFSETQ. The V and J ends lost 10 bases and 0 bases respectively, with 16 bases between them. The CDR3 consists of 15 residues. CDR3 in DNA: TGCGCCGGCCGGGGGCCTGATCCGAACACCGGGGAGCTGTTTTTT. Protein: CAGRGPDPNTGELFF. The variable domain in full, with the rest retrieved from reference TRBV5-1 and TRBJ2-2, is KAGVTQTPRYLIKTRGQQVTLSCSPISGHRSVSWYQQTPGQGLQFLFEYFSETQRNKGNFPGRFSGRQFSNSRSEMNVSTLELGDSALYLCAGRGPDPNTGELFFGEGSRLTVL.

The rearrangement joins TRBV4-3 to TRBJ2-5; perhaps TRBD2 as D (6 bases). The CDR3 loop spans 13 amino acids. Germline assignment: CDR1 LGHNA and CDR2 YSLEER. V dropped 5 bases and J dropped 4 bases, with 11 bases sitting between them. The CDR3 nucleotides read TGCGCCAGCAGCGCCGGACTACTAGAGACCCAGTACTTC. It yields the protein CASSAGLLETQYF.

V and J are TRBV6-2 or TRBV6-3 and TRBJ2-2; weak D call: TRBD1 (5 bases). Per germline, CDR1 MNHEY and CDR2 SVGEGT. Between the trimmed V and J ends, which lost 10 bases and 1 base, there was a span of 10 bases. This CDR3 has 13 residues. The CDR3 coding sequence is TGTGCCACACAACAGGTGAACACCGGGGAGCTGTTTTTT. Amino acids: CATQQVNTGELFF.

This clonotype was seen many times. The chain carries TRBV19 and TRBJ2-7; TRBD1 aligns across 7 bases. V was clipped by 4 bases and J by 5 bases; unmatched bases: 5. Germline V gene sequence: CDR1 LNHDA, CDR2 SQIVND (reference sequence). This CDR3 spans 13 amino acids. The CDR3 coding sequence is TGTGCCAGTAGTAGGTACAGGGGCGACGAGCAGTACTTC. Translated, it gives CASSRYRGDEQYF.

This clonotype was detected only a few times. The chain joins TRBV9 to TRBJ2-5; 7 bases are a match to TRBD1. The CDR3 extends over 14 amino acids. CDR1 and CDR2 from the germline V gene are SGDLS and YYNGEE. After removal of 1 base from V and 5 bases from J, the junction contained 5 bases not matched to a gene. The CDR3 sequence: CASSVSPRGETQYF. The CDR3 region has the DNA TGTGCCAGCAGCGTAAGTCCCAGGGGGGAGACCCAGTACTTC.

This clonotype was seen at least ten times. The rearrangement uses TRBV11-2 and TRBJ2-3; 8 bases fit TRBD2. With V trimmed by 8 bases and J by 0 bases, 1 base remained unmatched. The germline V gene encodes CDR1 SGHAT and CDR2 FQNNGV. This CDR3 is 13 amino acids long. The chain's CDR3 is CASLAGSTDTQYF. The DNA for the CDR3 is TGTGCCAGCTTAGCGGGGAGCACAGATACGCAGTATTTT.

A word on this clonotype: A much larger clone lies a single base off, so this may be a read error. This rearrangement joins TRBV5-8 to TRBJ2-3; 8 bases line up with TRBD2. J gave up 0 bases and V 3 bases, and 3 bases lay outside the gene matches. Germline V lookup: CDR1 SGHTS, CDR2 YDEGEE. The CDR3 covers 15 residues. The CDR3 region is CASSWGGGSTDTQYF. The CDR3 DNA reads as TGTGCCAGCAGCTGGGGCGGGGGGAGCACAGATACGCAGTATTTT.

As concerns this clonotype: A far larger clone is a single base away, which makes a read error likely. The chain uses TRBV4-2 and TRBJ2-3, with D unresolved. With 5 bases removed from V and 10 bases from J, the gap between germline ends came to 16 bases. The CDR3 extends over 13 amino acids. Germline assignment: CDR1 LGHNA and CDR2 YNFKEQ. CDR3 DNA: TGTGCCAGCAGCTTGGGCAGGTCTGATTCGCAGTATTTT. It yields the protein CASSLGRSDSQYF.

This clonotype was recorded many times. The chain recombines TRBV12-3 or TRBV12-4 with TRBJ2-7, with D perhaps matching TRBD2 (5 bases). This CDR3 has 12 residues. V lost 6 bases, J lost 5 bases, and 11 bases lay in between. CDR3 amino acids: CASRAALNEQYF. For the CDR3, the DNA is TGTGCCAGCAGAGCGGCACTCAACGAGCAGTACTTC.

This clonotype was counted at least ten times. The chain joins TRBV25-1 to TRBJ2-1, with D perhaps given as TRBD1 or TRBD2 (5 bases each). Germline assignment: CDR1 MGHDK and CDR2 SYGVNS. The germline V and J ends were trimmed by 0 bases and 10 bases, with 13 bases remaining between them. The CDR3 loop spans 14 amino acids. The CDR3 spells CASSEYAVGREQFF. The CDR3 region has the DNA TGTGCCAGCAGTGAATATGCGGTGGGACGGGAGCAGTTCTTC.

V usage is TRBV11-2 and J usage is TRBJ2-7; D is undetermined. This CDR3 is built from 11 residues. Per the germline V gene, CDR1 is SGHAT and CDR2 is FQNNGV. V was clipped by 8 bases and J by 4 bases, with 9 bases between them. CDR3 in amino acids: CASSVMYEQYF. CDR3 DNA sequence: TGTGCCAGCTCAGTAATGTACGAGCAGTACTTC.

Many counts were recorded for this clonotype. This rearrangement joins TRBV19 to TRBJ1-5; 7 positions match TRBD1. CDR3 length: 16 residues. V shed 4 bases, J shed 2 bases, and the junction held 8 bases outside the gene matches. Germline V gene lookup returns CDR1 LNHDA and CDR2 SQIVND (reference sequence). The DNA for the CDR3 is TGTGCCAGTAGTAGAGGAGGGGGCGCCGGCAATCAGCCCCAGCATTTT. Translated, it gives CASSRGGGAGNQPQHF. The full variable domain, with the rest looked up from reference TRBV19 and TRBJ1-5, is DGGITQSPKYLFRKEGQNVTLSCEQNLNHDAMYWYRQDPGQGLRLIYYSQIVNDFQKGDIAEGYSVSREKKESFPLTVTSAQKNPTAFYLCASSRGGGAGNQPQHFGDGTRLSIL.

This chain uses TRBV9 with TRBJ2-1; TRBD2 matches at 11 bases. The V gene's germline CDR1 is SGDLS and CDR2 YYNGEE. V was clipped by 0 bases and J by 4 bases; unmatched bases: 6. The length of the CDR3 is 17 residues. CDR3 DNA sequence: TGTGCCAGCAGCGTAGGGCTAGCGGGAGGAGGTTACAATGAGCAGTTCTTC. Its translation: CASSVGLAGGGYNEQFF.

A single count supports this clonotype. The chain employs TRBV5-6 and TRBJ1-2, with 8 positions matching TRBD1. The CDR3 contains 16 residues. Per germline, CDR1 SGHDT and CDR2 YYEEEE. V dropped 0 bases and J dropped 7; count of bases not matched to a gene: 11. The CDR3 DNA is TGTGCCAGCAGCTTGGCCCTCGGACAGGGCACTACTGGCTACACCTTC. Protein product: CASSLALGQGTTGYTF.

V and J are TRBV18 and TRBJ1-6; D is possibly TRBD1 (5 bases). This CDR3 region has 15 residues. V was clipped by 3 bases and J by 8 bases, with 14 bases between them. Germline loops: CDR1 KGHSH, CDR2 LQKENI. CDR3 protein: CASSPVGRGDSPLHF. CDR3 in DNA: TGTGCCAGCTCACCCGTGGGACGGGGGGATTCACCCCTCCACTTT.

This clonotype has a count of ten or more. The V and J genes are TRBV9 and TRBJ2-7; 9 bases line up with TRBD1. This CDR3 is 16 amino acids long. Germline V gene sequence: CDR1 SGDLS, CDR2 YYNGEE. V gave up 5 bases and J gave up 6 bases; unmatched junction bases: 15. The CDR3 reads CASRTGGRPKVGEQYF. For the CDR3, the DNA is TGTGCCAGCAGGACAGGGGGACGCCCCAAGGTTGGCGAGCAGTACTTC.